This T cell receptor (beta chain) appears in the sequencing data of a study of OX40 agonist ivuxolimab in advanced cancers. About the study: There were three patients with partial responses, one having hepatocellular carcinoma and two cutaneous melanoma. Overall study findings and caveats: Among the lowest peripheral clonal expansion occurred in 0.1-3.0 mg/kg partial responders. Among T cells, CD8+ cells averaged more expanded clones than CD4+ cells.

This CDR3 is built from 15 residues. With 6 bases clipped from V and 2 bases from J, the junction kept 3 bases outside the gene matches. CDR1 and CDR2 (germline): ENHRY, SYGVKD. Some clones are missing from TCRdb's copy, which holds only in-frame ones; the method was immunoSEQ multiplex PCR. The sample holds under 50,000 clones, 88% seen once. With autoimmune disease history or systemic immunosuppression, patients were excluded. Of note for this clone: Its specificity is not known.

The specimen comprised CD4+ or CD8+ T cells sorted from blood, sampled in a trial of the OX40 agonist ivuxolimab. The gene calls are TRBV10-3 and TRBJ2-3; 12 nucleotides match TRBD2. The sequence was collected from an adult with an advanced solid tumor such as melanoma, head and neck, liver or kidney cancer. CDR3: CAIRTSGGPTDTQYF. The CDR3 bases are TGTGCCATCAGGACTAGCGGGGGTCCCACAGATACGCAGTATTTT.